This TCR beta chain was recovered during a study of shared clonotypes between healthy human individuals. Method: immunoSEQ multiplex PCR; TCRdb's copy keeps in-frame clones and lacks some. The sample yields roughly 1.5 million clones, 95% to 99% seen once. As regards this clone: Antigen unknown.

The germline V gene encodes CDR1 KGHSH and CDR2 LQKENI. Unmatched junction bases numbered 8, after V lost 4 bases and J lost 7 bases. The CDR3 has 14 amino acids. Study-wide findings and caveats: A reduction in generation probabilities was seen for non-shared clonotypes relative to those shared by all four donors. The genetic and exposure-history diversity represented was limited by few donors.

V gene TRBV18 combines with J gene TRBJ2-7; TRBD1 matches 9 bases. Input material: naive CD4+ T cells sorted from blood. The subset: CD45RA+ positively selected. This TCR came from a man aged 25-45 years in good health. The CDR3 DNA follows: TGTGCCAGCTCACTAGACAGGGGGATAAGGGAGCAGTACTTC. This codes for CASSLDRGIREQYF.